Here is one T cell receptor beta chain with its context. Its antigen is unknown. This entry comes from a study of blood T cells in healthy people across ages. Across the whole study: About one barcoded TCR beta cDNA was captured per two T cells. Study-level results: One million T cells yielded diversity estimates that were considered underestimates. Donor CMV status was unknown, possibly confounding expanded clonotype changes.

A J-beta primer mix and a sample-barcoded 5' primer were used in a second PCR of about 7 to 12 cycles. Per-sample output comprised a minimum of 3 million paired-end reads containing CDR3. TCRdb reprocessed the 5' RACE reads via MiXCR and lists one record per CDR3 protein. This table holds about 830,000 distinct CDR3 sequences, 60% to 80% found once. The CDR3 is 16 residues long. V lost 6 bases and J 1 base, leaving 16 bases between the germline ends. Sequencing was carried out using blood. This sequence joins TRBV12-3 or TRBV12-4 and TRBJ1-5; D may be TRBD1 (6 bases). The source is a man aged 25-45 years in good health. As DNA, the CDR3 is TGTGCCAGCAGAAGCTCCGGGACAACGAGCAATCAGCCCCAGCATTTT. It is translated as CASRSSGTTSNQPQHF.